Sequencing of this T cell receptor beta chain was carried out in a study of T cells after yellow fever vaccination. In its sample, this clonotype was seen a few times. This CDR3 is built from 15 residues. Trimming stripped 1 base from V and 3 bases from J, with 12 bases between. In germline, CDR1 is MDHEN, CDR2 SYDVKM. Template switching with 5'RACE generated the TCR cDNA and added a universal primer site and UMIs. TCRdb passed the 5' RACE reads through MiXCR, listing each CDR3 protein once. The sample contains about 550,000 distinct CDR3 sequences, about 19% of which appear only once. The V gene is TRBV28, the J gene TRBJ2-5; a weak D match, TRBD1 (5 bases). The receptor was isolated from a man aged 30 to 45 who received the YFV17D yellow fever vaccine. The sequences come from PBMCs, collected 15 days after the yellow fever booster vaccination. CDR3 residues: CASSLSGAGKETQYF. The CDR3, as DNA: TGTGCCAGCAGTTTATCTGGGGCAGGAAAAGAGACCCAGTACTTC.